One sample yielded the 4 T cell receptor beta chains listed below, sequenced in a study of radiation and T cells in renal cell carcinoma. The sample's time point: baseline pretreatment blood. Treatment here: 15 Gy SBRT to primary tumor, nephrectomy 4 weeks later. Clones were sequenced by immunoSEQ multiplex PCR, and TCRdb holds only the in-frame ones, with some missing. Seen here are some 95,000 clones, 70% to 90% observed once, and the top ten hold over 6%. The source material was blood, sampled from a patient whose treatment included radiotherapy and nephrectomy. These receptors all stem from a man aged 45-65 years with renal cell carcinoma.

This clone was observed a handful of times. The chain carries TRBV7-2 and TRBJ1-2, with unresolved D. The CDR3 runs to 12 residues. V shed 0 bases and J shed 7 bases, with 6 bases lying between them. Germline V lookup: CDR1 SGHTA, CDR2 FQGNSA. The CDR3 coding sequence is TGTGCCAGCAGCTTAGCGGGCGGTGGCTACACCTTC. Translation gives CASSLAGGGYTF.

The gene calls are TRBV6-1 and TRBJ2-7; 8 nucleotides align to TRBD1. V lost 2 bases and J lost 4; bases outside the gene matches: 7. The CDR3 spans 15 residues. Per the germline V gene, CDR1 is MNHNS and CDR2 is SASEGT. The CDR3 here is CASSEIWTGKYEQYF. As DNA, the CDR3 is TGTGCCAGCAGTGAAATCTGGACAGGGAAATACGAGCAGTACTTC.

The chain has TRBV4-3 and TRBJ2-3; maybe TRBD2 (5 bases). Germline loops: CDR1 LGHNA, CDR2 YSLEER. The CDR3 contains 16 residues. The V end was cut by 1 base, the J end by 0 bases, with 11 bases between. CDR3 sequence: CASSQAGRTSTDTQYF. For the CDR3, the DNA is TGCGCCAGCAGCCAAGCGGGCAGGACTAGCACAGATACGCAGTATTTT.

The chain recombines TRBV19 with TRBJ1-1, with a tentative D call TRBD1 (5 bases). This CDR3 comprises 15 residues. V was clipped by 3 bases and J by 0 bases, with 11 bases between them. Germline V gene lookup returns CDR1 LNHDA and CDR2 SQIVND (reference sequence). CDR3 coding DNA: TGTGCCAGTAGTATGAGGACACCTATGAACACTGAAGCTTTCTTT. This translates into CASSMRTPMNTEAFF.